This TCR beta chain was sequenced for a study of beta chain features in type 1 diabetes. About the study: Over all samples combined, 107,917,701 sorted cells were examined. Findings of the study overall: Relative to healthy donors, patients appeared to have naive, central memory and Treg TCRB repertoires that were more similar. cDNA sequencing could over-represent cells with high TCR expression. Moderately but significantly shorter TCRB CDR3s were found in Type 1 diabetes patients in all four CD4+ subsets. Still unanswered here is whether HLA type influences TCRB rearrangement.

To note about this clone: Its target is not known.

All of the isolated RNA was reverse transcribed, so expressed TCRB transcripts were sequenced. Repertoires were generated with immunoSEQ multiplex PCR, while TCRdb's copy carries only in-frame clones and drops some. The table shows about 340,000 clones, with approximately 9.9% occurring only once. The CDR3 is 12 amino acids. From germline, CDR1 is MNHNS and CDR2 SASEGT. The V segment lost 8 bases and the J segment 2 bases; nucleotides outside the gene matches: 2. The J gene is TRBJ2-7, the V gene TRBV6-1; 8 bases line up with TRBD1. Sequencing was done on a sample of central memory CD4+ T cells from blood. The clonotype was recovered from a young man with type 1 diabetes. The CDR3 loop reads CASLDRAYEQYF. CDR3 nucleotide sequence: TGTGCCAGCCTGGACAGGGCCTACGAGCAGTACTTC.